Below, 7 T cell receptor beta chains from the same sample are listed, as sequenced in a study of blood T cell repertoires in COVID-19. Using immunoSEQ multiplex PCR, the repertoire was profiled, and TCRdb retains in-frame clones only, with some absent. The table records hundreds of thousands of clones, under 90% of them present only once. Source material: peripheral blood. The origin of the receptors is a woman aged 25-40 years with COVID-19, enrolled during active disease.

The chain uses TRBV28 and TRBJ2-1; 9 bases line up with TRBD2. CDR1 is MDHEN and CDR2 is SYDVKM in the germline V gene. V gave up 6 bases and J gave up 3 bases; unmatched junction bases: 6. The CDR3 runs 15 residues. This chain's CDR3 is CASRPERGDYNEQFF. The CDR3 bases are TGTGCCAGCAGACCCGAGCGGGGGGACTACAATGAGCAGTTCTTC.

Worth noting for this clone: The junction departs from germline at one end; a sequencing error may be responsible. The sample contains more than one DNA sequence encoding this CDR3. The chain couples TRBV6-1 to TRBJ1-5; D uncertain. In germline, CDR1 is MNHNS, CDR2 SASEGT. CDR3 length equals 13 residues. CDR3 amino acids: CASSDYSNQPQHF. As DNA, the CDR3 is TGCGCCTCCAGTGATTATAGCAATCAGCCCCAGCATTTT.

V and J are TRBV5-4 and TRBJ1-3; D is perhaps TRBD1 (6 bases). Trimming shortened V by 2 bases and J by 8 bases, and 14 bases separated the two germline ends. CDR3 length: 14 residues. Germline loops: CDR1 SGHNT, CDR2 YYREEE (reference sequence). The CDR3 protein is CASSFGTSRDTIYF. CDR3 bases: TGTGCCAGCAGCTTTGGGACATCTAGGGACACCATATATTTT.

J is TRBJ2-7 and V is TRBV19, with D possibly TRBD2 on 5 matching bases. Germline loops: CDR1 LNHDA, CDR2 SQIVND (reference sequence). V was pared by 5 bases and J by 2 bases, with 13 bases between. The CDR3 has 14 amino acids. This chain's CDR3 is CASSAGHLTYEQYF. The CDR3 region has the DNA TGTGCCAGTAGTGCGGGTCACCTAACCTACGAGCAGTACTTC.

The chain carries TRBV3-1 (or the pseudogene TRBV3-2) and TRBJ2-1, with 14 bases fitting TRBD2. CDR1 is LGHDT and CDR2 is YNNKEL in the germline V gene (reference sequence). The CDR3 is 17 residues long. Germline trimming cut 5 bases from V and 4 bases from J; bases unmatched to any gene: 7. The CDR3: CASSSRLAGGIYNEQFF. CDR3 DNA: TGTGCCAGCAGCTCCCGACTAGCGGGGGGGATTTACAATGAGCAGTTCTTC.

The chain carries TRBV3-1 (or the pseudogene TRBV3-2) and TRBJ2-2; D possibly corresponds to TRBD2 (5 bases). This CDR3 region has 14 residues. Germline loops: CDR1 LGHDT, CDR2 YNNKEL (reference sequence). V lost 6 bases, J lost 3 bases, and 11 bases lay in between. CDR3 loop: CASRWSSDTGELFF. DNA of the CDR3: TGTGCCAGCAGATGGAGTAGCGACACCGGGGAGCTGTTTTTT.

V and J are TRBV3-1 (or the pseudogene TRBV3-2) and TRBJ2-1; 7 bases are shared with TRBD1. The CDR3 is 16 residues long. Germline values: CDR1 LGHDT, CDR2 YNNKEL (reference sequence). The ends lost 4 bases at V and 5 bases at J; junction bases unmatched: 11. CDR3 residues: CASSRYGTESNNEQFF. CDR3 nucleotide sequence: TGTGCCAGCAGCCGCTACGGGACAGAATCAAACAATGAGCAGTTCTTC.